This T cell receptor beta chain comes out of a study of shared clonotypes between healthy human individuals. Study context: Per-donor plates numbered three CD4 naive, three CD4 memory, two CD8 naive and one CD8 memory.

Only in-frame clones appear in the TCRdb table, and some are missing; sequencing was by immunoSEQ multiplex PCR. The table includes hundreds of thousands of clones, 90% to 95% detected once. Study findings and constraints: Researchers sampled only blood; tissue repertoires likely differ.

Naive CD8 isolation took CD45RO-negative cells positively selected for CCR7 and excluded terminally differentiated effector memory CD45RA+ cells. Of note for this clone: Its cognate antigen is unknown.

The ends were cut back, 7 bases at V and 2 bases at J, with 12 bases in the middle. The CDR3 consists of 13 residues. Germline loops: CDR1 MNHEY, CDR2 SVGAGI. This TCR was recovered from a young woman in good health. The chain is built from TRBV6-5 and TRBJ2-7, with D unclear. Sequencing was carried out using naive CD8+ T cells sorted from blood. The CDR3 here is CASNTGLAYEQYF. The DNA for the CDR3 is TGTGCCAGCAATACGGGCCTCGCCTACGAGCAGTACTTC.